The T cell receptor (beta chain) under discussion was sequenced for a study of CD8 T cells in ankylosing spondylitis. Study results and limitations: Earlier studies detected some motif variants in reactive arthritis synovial fluid and blood.

As regards this clonotype: Its target is not known.

The germline V gene has CDR1 SEHNR and CDR2 FQNEAQ (reference sequence). The V end was cut by 5 bases, the J end by 7 bases, with 18 bases between. There are 15 residues in the CDR3. Construction of TCR beta libraries was performed using quantitative 5'-RACE with molecular barcodes. Each CDR3 protein is one row after TCRdb ran MiXCR on the 5' RACE reads. Counted here are a few hundred thousand distinct CDR3 sequences, 10% to 13% occurring once; the ten biggest clones make up roughly a fifth. Source material: blood, either unsorted or a sorted T cell fraction (not recorded which). This rearrangement joins TRBV7-9 to TRBJ2-1, with no clear D. The TCR comes from a male donor with ankylosing spondylitis or in good health (not recorded which). For the CDR3, the DNA is TGTGCCAGCAGCGGCCTTTCGCCTCGGTTGAATGAGCAGTTCTTC. Its translation: CASSGLSPRLNEQFF.